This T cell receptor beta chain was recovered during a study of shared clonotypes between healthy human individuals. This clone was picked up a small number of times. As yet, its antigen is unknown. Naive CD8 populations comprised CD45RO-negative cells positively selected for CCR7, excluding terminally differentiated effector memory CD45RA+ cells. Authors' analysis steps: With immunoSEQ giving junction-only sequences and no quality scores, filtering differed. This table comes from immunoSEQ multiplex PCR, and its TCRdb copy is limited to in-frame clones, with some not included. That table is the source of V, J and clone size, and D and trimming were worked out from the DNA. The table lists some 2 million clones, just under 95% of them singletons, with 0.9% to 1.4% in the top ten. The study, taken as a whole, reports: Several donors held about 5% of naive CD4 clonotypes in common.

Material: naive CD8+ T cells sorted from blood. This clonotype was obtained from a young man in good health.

As DNA, the CDR3 is TGTGCCAGCAGTTACGAAATCAATCAGCCCCAGCATTTT. As protein: CASSYEINQPQHF. V is TRBV6-6 and J is TRBJ1-5, with no clear D. CDR1 MNHNY and CDR2 SVGAGI come from the germline V gene (reference sequence). The CDR3 has 13 residues. Trimming cost V 2 bases and J 3 bases, with 5 bases left between them.